This paragraph covers one TCR beta chain sequence. The clone's antigen remains unknown. The sample holds no much larger clone one base away, and base qualities are not on file. This sample is part of a study of shared clonotypes between healthy human individuals (dated by TCRdb to the early 2020s). As for the study more broadly: A few men and two women, aged 18 to 49 years, made up the cohort. Per donor, three plates each were used for CD4 naive and CD4 memory, two for CD8 naive, and one for CD8 memory. Blood TCR repertoires of about 5 healthy adults were deeply sequenced to estimate repertoire size and the extent of clonotype sharing between individuals. To increase sequencing depth and limit assay-specific biases, TCR repertoire library preparation and sequencing were carried out by different laboratories using diverse techniques. Between about 0.85 and 10 billion PBMCs per donor were obtained by leukapheresis.

Donors were healthy HIV-negative adults with no recently reported acute infections or vaccinations. Every donor was a Caucasian adult residing in Nashville, Tennessee, USA. Magnetic negative selection was used to enrich CD4+ T cells, after which naive cells were positively selected on CD45RA and the negative fraction became the memory subset. Blood was collected by leukapheresis, and PBMCs were isolated by Ficoll-Histopaque density gradient centrifugation and then cryopreserved in liquid nitrogen vapor phase. Analytical flow cytometry was used to check the purity and quantity of each magnetically sorted T cell population. Each sorted fraction had its genomic DNA isolated and then quantified by UV absorbance on a Nanodrop 2000c. Paper-wide results and their limitations: Larger estimated clonotype richness was generally found for naive subsets than for memory subsets. About 4.5% of naive CD4, 3.5% of naive CD8, 2.3% of memory CD4, and less than 0.45% of memory CD8 clonotypes were shared across several donors. Incomplete sequencing was indicated by rarefaction of sorted-subset datasets, despite the large sequencing depth. Pairwise subsampling indicated that sequencing depth was expected to affect the degree of clonotype sharing among donors. Sampling was limited to blood, and TCR repertoires in tissue likely differ from TCR repertoires in blood. Higher generation probabilities were observed for clonotypes shared by all four sorted-subset donors than for non-shared clonotypes. The small number of donors limited the genetic and exposure-history diversity represented.

Using the deep immunoSEQ assay, TCR CDR3 regions were amplified from genomic DNA by multiplex PCR. Extracted genomic DNA from each cell subset was distributed evenly across all wells of several immunoSEQ 96-well plates, and each plate was treated as a replicate. For sorted subsets, each replicate PCR was loaded with roughly 200 ng genomic DNA, equivalent to 25,000 to 35,000 T cell genomes. Purified libraries were measured with a Qubit 3.0 fluorometer, size-checked on a Bioanalyzer 2100, and measured again with the KAPA Library Quantification kit. Each immunoSEQ 96-well plate was sequenced on its own single-read 150-cycle Illumina NextSeq 550 flow cell. The authors' analysis ran thus. Because the immunoSEQ output held only junctional sequences and lacked quality scores, the filtering could not match the filtering applied to full-length reads. Sequences were annotated with PyIR, a Python wrapper for IgBLAST v1.9, and V/J genes and CDR3 were assigned using IMGT germline references. Reads were filtered out if the reads had weak V/J assignments (E-value above 1e-6), no CDR3, stop codons, out-of-frame junctions, or ambiguous translated residues. V3J clonotypes were defined as sequences sharing an identical inferred V gene, J gene, and CDR3 amino acid sequence. Percentage overlap between repertoires was calculated by dividing the number of shared unique clonotypes by the size of the smaller repertoire. Three approaches were used to assess repertoire richness: RTK rarefaction, the Chao1 estimator, and Recon v2.1 estimates of unobserved clonotypes. Generation probabilities for all TCRbeta clonotypes obtained by the gDNA method from a few donors were computed using OLGA. What TCRdb holds here is the immuneACCESS table cut down to in-frame rearrangements. Part of the clones is not present; checked against another copy, under half of the missing clones reflect an unresolved V gene, and the others are unexplained. V and J calls and clone size are given by that table; D and trimming were obtained from the DNA. The sample table shows about a million clones, and about 75% are seen once. The ten largest clonotypes hold roughly 1.4% of the sample.

Source material: memory CD4+ T cells sorted from blood. What this sample's cell subset or site label stands for: CD45RA-negative fraction. The TCR comes from a man in his late teens or twenties in good health.

For the CDR3, the sequence is CSARQGDGSTEAFF. The DNA sequence follows: TGCAGCGCTAGACAGGGGGACGGAAGCACTGAAGCTTTCTTT. The chain employs TRBV29-1 and TRBJ1-1, with TRBD1 matching 9 junction bases. Measured from the cysteine to the phenylalanine, the CDR3 is 14 residues long. Here the CDR3 DNA is all that survives: 42 bases in frame from base 1. V loses 7 bases at its end and J loses 4 bases; junction bases beyond the gene matches: 10. Reading the germline V gene gives CDR1 SQVTM and CDR2 ANQGSEA.